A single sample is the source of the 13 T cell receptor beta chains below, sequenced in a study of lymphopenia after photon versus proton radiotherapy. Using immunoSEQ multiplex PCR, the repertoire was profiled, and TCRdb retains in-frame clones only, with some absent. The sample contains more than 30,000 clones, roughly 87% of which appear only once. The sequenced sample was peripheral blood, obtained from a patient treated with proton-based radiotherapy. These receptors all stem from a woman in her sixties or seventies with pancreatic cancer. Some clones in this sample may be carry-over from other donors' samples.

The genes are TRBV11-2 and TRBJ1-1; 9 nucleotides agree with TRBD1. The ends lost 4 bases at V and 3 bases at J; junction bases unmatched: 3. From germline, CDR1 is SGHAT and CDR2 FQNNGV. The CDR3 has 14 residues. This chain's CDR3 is CASSSTGGDTEAFF. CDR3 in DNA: TGTGCCAGCAGCTCGACAGGGGGGGACACTGAAGCTTTCTTT.

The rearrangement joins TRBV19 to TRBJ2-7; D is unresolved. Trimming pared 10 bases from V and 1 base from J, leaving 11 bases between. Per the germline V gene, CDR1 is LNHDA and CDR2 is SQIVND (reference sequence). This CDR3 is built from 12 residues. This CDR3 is CATTDGSYEQYF. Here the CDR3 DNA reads TGTGCCACCACGGACGGTTCCTACGAGCAGTACTTC.

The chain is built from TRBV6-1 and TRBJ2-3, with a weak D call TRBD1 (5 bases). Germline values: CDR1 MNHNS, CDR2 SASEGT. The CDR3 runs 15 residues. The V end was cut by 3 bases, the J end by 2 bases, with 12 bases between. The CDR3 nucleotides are TGTGCCAGCAGTGAGCAGGCAGGGTCCACAGATACGCAGTATTTT. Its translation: CASSEQAGSTDTQYF.

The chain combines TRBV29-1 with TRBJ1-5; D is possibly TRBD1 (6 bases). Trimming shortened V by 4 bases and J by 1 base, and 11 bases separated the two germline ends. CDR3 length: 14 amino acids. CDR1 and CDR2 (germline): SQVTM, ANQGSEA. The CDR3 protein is CSVGVGASNQPQHF. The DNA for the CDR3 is TGCAGCGTTGGGGTGGGGGCGAGCAATCAGCCCCAGCATTTT.

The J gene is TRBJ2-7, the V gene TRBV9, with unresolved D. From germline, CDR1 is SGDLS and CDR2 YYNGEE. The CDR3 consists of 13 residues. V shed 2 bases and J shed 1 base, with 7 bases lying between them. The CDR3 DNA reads TGTGCCAGCAGCGTGGGCGGATCCTACGAGCAGTACTTC. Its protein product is CASSVGGSYEQYF.

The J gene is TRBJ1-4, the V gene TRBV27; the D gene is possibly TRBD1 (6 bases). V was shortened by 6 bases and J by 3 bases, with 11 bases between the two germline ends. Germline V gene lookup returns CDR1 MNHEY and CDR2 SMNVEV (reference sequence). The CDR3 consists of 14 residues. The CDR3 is CASRAGVANEKLFF. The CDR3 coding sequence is TGTGCCAGCAGGGCAGGGGTAGCTAATGAAAAACTGTTTTTT.

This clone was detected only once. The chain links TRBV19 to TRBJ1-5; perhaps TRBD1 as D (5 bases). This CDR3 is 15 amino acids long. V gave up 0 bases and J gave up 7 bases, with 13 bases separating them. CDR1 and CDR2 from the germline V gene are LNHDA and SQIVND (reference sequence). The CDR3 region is CASSIDREEGQPQHF. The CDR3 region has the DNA TGTGCCAGTAGTATAGATCGCGAGGAGGGGCAGCCCCAGCATTTT.

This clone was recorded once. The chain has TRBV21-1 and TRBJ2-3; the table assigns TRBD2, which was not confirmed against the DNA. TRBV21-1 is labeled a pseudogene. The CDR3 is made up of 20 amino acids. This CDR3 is CASRKKRGTSGRDSTDTQYF. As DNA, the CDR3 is TGTGCCAGCAGAAAAAAACGGGGGACTAGCGGGAGGGATTCCACAGATACGCAGTATTTT.

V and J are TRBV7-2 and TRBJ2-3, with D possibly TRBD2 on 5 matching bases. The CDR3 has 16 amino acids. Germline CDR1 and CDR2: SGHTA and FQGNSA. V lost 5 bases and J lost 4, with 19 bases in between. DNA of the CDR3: TGTGCCAGCAGCCAGCTAGGTCTGGCGGGCGCAGATACGCAGTATTTT. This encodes CASSQLGLAGADTQYF.

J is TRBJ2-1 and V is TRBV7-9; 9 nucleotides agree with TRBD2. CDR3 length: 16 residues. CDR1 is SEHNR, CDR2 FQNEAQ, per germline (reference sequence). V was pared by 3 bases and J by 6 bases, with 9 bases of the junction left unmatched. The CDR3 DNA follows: TGTGCCAGCAGCTTTTTGATAGCGGGAGAAAGCAATGAGCAGTTCTTC. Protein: CASSFLIAGESNEQFF.

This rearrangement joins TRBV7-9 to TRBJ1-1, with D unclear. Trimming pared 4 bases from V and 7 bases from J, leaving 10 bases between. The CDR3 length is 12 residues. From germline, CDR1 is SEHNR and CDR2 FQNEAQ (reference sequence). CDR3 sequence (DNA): TGTGCCAGCAGCTCCGGGCAGCTTGAAGCTTTCTTT. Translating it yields CASSSGQLEAFF.

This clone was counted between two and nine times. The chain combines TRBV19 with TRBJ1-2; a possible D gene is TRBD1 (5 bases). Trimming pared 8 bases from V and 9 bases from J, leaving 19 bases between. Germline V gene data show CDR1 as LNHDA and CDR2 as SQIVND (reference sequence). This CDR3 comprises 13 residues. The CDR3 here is CASSPPGPESYTF. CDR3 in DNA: TGTGCCAGTTCTCCCCCGGGACCCGAGAGCTACACCTTC.

The DNA of the CDR3 is TGCGCCAGCAGCTTAGAAGGGGCCGGGGAGCTGTTTTTT. Amino acid sequence: CASSLEGAGELFF. V and J are TRBV5-1 and TRBJ2-2; a possible D gene is TRBD1 (5 bases). Germline V gene sequence: CDR1 SGHRS, CDR2 YFSETQ. The CDR3 sequence is 13 residues long. V was cut by 2 bases and J by 6 bases, with 8 bases left in between.